Below are 27 T cell receptor beta chains sequenced from a single sample in a study of identical twins. MiXCR, run by TCRdb on the 5' RACE reads, gives a single entry per CDR3 protein. This table has about 690,000 distinct CDR3 sequences, 5.5% to 6.5% appearing once. Sequencing input: naive T cells sorted from blood. The source is a man aged 18 to 29 in good health.

CDR3 residues: CATATGFQETQYF. The CDR3, as DNA: TGTGCCACCGCCACAGGGTTTCAAGAGACCCAGTACTTC. V and J are TRBV19 and TRBJ2-5; tentatively, D is TRBD1 (6 bases). This CDR3 is built from 13 residues. Looked up from germline, CDR1 is LNHDA and CDR2 is SQIVND (reference sequence). Between the trimmed V and J ends, which lost 10 bases and 2 bases, there was a span of 14 bases.

With respect to this clonotype: Mismatch with germline at one junction end may stem from a read error. The chain employs TRBV7-2 and TRBJ1-2; D is possibly TRBD1 (5 bases). The CDR3 runs 13 residues. The V gene's germline CDR1 is SGHTA and CDR2 FQGNSA. In DNA form, the CDR3 reads TGTGCCAGCAGAGAAACAGGCTCCCATGGCTACGCCTTC. This sequence encodes CASRETGSHGYAF.

This clonotype showed up many times. The chain uses TRBV2 and TRBJ2-5; 8 bases are a match to TRBD1. The CDR3 is 12 residues long. After removal of 7 bases from V and 4 bases from J, the junction contained 2 bases not matched to a gene. Germline lookup yields CDR1 SNHLY and CDR2 FYNNEI. This CDR3 reads CASKTGVETQYF. CDR3 nucleotide sequence: TGTGCCAGCAAGACAGGGGTAGAGACCCAGTACTTC.

This clonotype came up many times. The chain is built from TRBV12-3 or TRBV12-4 and TRBJ2-7; 9 bases line up with TRBD2. The CDR3 has 14 residues. After removal of 5 bases from V and 4 bases from J, the junction contained 6 bases not matched to a gene. The CDR3 loop is CASSVGTSLYEQYF. DNA for the CDR3: TGTGCCAGCAGTGTAGGGACTAGCCTGTACGAGCAGTACTTC.

The chain is built from TRBV3-1 and TRBJ2-2; 8 bases agree with TRBD2. The junction had 8 bases not matched to a gene; V was cut back by 5 bases and J by 0 bases. Germline loops: CDR1 LGHDT, CDR2 YNNKEL (reference sequence). There are 17 residues in the CDR3. This chain's CDR3 is CASSTLGGRSNTGELFF. CDR3 in DNA: TGTGCCAGCAGCACACTCGGCGGGAGGTCGAACACCGGGGAGCTGTTTTTT. Full variable domain (missing parts from reference TRBV3-1 and TRBJ2-2): DTAVSQTPKYLVTQMGNDKSIKCEQNLGHDTMYWYKQDSKKFLKIMFSYNNKELIINETVPNRFSPKSPDKAHLNLHINSLELGDSAVYFCASSTLGGRSNTGELFFGEGSRLTVL.

In this sample, this clonotype turned up a few times. The gene calls are TRBV7-2 and TRBJ2-1; D remains unclear. The CDR3 runs to 15 residues. Germline lookup yields CDR1 SGHTA and CDR2 FQGNSA. V lost 7 bases, J lost 1 base, and 14 bases lay in between. CDR3 nucleotide sequence: TGTGCCAGCATCCTTGATCTAGGGTCCTACAATGAGCAGTTCTTC. Translation gives CASILDLGSYNEQFF.

This clonotype has only a few counts. The chain carries TRBV29-1 and TRBJ1-4; no reliable D call. V lost 7 bases to trimming and J lost 0 bases, with 6 bases between them. The CDR3 runs to 12 residues. Germline CDR1 SQVTM, CDR2 ANQGSEA. The CDR3: CSAQPTNEKLFF. CDR3 bases: TGCAGCGCCCAACCAACTAATGAAAAACTGTTTTTT. Based on the CDR3 plus reference TRBV29-1 and TRBJ1-4, the full variable domain is SAVISQKPSRDICQRGTSLTIQCQVDSQVTMMFWYRQQPGQSLTLIATANQGSEATYESGFVIDKFPISRPNLTFSTLTVSNMSPEDSSIYLCSAQPTNEKLFFGSGTQLSVL.

This clonotype was counted a few times. This chain connects TRBV5-1 to TRBJ2-1; possibly TRBD2 for D (5 bases). Looked up from germline, CDR1 is SGHRS and CDR2 is YFSETQ. This CDR3 has 16 residues. Trimming took 9 bases from V and 6 from J, leaving 25 bases between them. The CDR3: CATKPTLARKRNEQFF. Here the CDR3 DNA reads TGCGCCACCAAGCCAACCCTAGCTAGAAAGCGCAATGAGCAGTTCTTC.

There are many counts of this clonotype. The chain has TRBV4-3 and TRBJ2-3; D is undetermined. The length of the CDR3 is 17 residues. Germline loops: CDR1 LGHNA, CDR2 YSLEER. With 1 base removed from V and 2 bases from J, the gap between germline ends came to 16 bases. CDR3 nucleotide sequence: TGCGCCAGCAGCCAAGGGTTGACCGGTGGGGACACAGATACGCAGTATTTT. Amino acid sequence: CASSQGLTGGDTDTQYF.

V and J are TRBV7-3 and TRBJ2-3, with 10 bases matching TRBD2. Germline lookup yields CDR1 SGHTA and CDR2 FQGTGA. The CDR3 runs to 15 residues. V shed 5 bases and J 2 bases; nucleotides not matched to a gene: 4. The CDR3 is CASSQGLAATDTQYF. DNA of the CDR3: TGTGCCAGCAGCCAAGGACTAGCGGCCACAGATACGCAGTATTTT.

The chain joins TRBV6-5 to TRBJ2-7; TRBD2 matches at 10 bases. The CDR3 runs 18 residues. After removal of 0 bases from V and 6 bases from J, the junction contained 14 bases not matched to a gene. Per germline, CDR1 MNHEY and CDR2 SVGAGI. The CDR3 DNA follows: TGTGCCAGCAGTTACTCGAGGCGGGGCATAGCGGGAGGAGGCGAGCAGTACGTC. Amino acids: CASSYSRRGIAGGGEQYV.

In this sample, this clonotype turned up many times. At one of its ends the junction is not consistent with the germline gene, which may arise from a read error. J is TRBJ2-7 and V is TRBV29-1, with 11 bases aligning to TRBD1. Per the germline V gene, CDR1 is SQVTM and CDR2 is ANQGSEA. The CDR3 totals 13 residues. CDR3 residues: CSATGTGGRREDF. CDR3 DNA sequence: TGCAGCGCTACCGGGACAGGGGGAAGGAGGGAGGACTTC.

This clonotype was counted ten times or more. The rearrangement uses TRBV6-1 and TRBJ1-5, with D perhaps TRBD1 (5 bases). The CDR3 covers 16 residues. Per germline, CDR1 MNHNS and CDR2 SASEGT. The CDR3 protein is CARPGAPAGSNQPQHF. CDR3 coding DNA: TGTGCTAGGCCCGGGGCGCCCGCAGGGAGCAATCAGCCCCAGCATTTT.

This clonotype was counted at least ten times. The gene calls are TRBV21-1 and TRBJ2-5; the table assigns TRBD1, which was not confirmed against the DNA. TRBV21-1 has pseudogene status. The CDR3 spans 18 residues. Written as DNA, the CDR3 is TGTGCCAGCATCCCCAGGGTCATCAGGACAGGGGGACAAGAGACCCAGTACTTC. Encoded protein: CASIPRVIRTGGQETQYF.

Ten or more counts support this clonotype. The chain combines TRBV27 with TRBJ1-1; possibly TRBD1 for D (5 bases). The ends were cut back, 8 bases at V and 10 bases at J, with 26 bases in the middle. The germline V gene has CDR1 MNHEY and CDR2 SMNVEV (reference sequence). The CDR3 is 15 residues long. CDR3 sequence: CASATGTGWMEGAFF. The CDR3 DNA follows: TGTGCCAGCGCCACCGGGACGGGCTGGATGGAGGGAGCTTTCTTT.

In its sample, this clonotype was seen many times. The rearrangement uses TRBV12-3 or TRBV12-4 and TRBJ2-7, with D tentatively TRBD2 (6 bases). The V end lost 8 bases, the J end lost 0 bases, and 17 bases lay between the germline ends. The CDR3 sequence is 15 residues long. CDR3 coding DNA: TGTGCCAGCGCGGAGTTCGGGGGTGTCTCCTACGAGCAGTACTTC. Residues: CASAEFGGVSYEQYF.

This chain connects TRBV7-6 to TRBJ2-5; D might be TRBD1 or TRBD2, each matching 6 bases. The CDR3 length is 13 residues. In germline, CDR1 is SGHVS, CDR2 FNYEAQ. V was trimmed by 5 bases and J by 5 bases, leaving 12 bases between them. The CDR3 DNA reads as TGTGCCAGCAGCCCAGGGGAGGAGGAGACCCAGTACTTC. Translation: CASSPGEEETQYF.

This clonotype was seen a handful of times. The rearrangement uses TRBV7-9 and TRBJ2-3; 16 bases fit TRBD2. Trimming took 7 bases from V and 10 from J; bases not matched to a gene: 11. CDR1 is SEHNR and CDR2 is FQNEAQ in the germline V gene (reference sequence). The CDR3 loop spans 16 amino acids. Written as DNA, the CDR3 is TGTGCCAGCACCAGGACCGGGACTAGCGGGAGGGCCTCGCAGTATTTT. It is translated as CASTRTGTSGRASQYF.

This clonotype was observed many times. The rearrangement links TRBV24-1 to TRBJ2-1; D tentatively fits TRBD1 or TRBD2 (5 bases each). CDR1 and CDR2 from the germline V gene are KGHDR and SFDVKD. CDR3 size: 17 residues. V lost 3 bases and J 6 bases, leaving 20 bases between the germline ends. Here the CDR3 reads CATSDRSGTKDLNEQFF. Here the CDR3 DNA reads TGTGCCACCAGTGATAGAAGTGGGACCAAAGACCTCAATGAGCAGTTCTTC.

The J gene is TRBJ2-2, the V gene TRBV10-3; 8 positions match TRBD2. CDR3 length: 13 residues. V dropped 4 bases and J dropped 7; count of bases not matched to a gene: 2. The V gene's germline CDR1 is ENHRY and CDR2 SYGVKD. The CDR3 loop is CAISGGTSGELFF. CDR3 DNA sequence: TGTGCCATCAGTGGGGGGACTAGCGGGGAGCTGTTTTTT.

This clonotype has a handful of counts. J is TRBJ2-1 and V is TRBV7-9, with TRBD1 as a possible D gene (5 bases). CDR3 size: 17 residues. Trimming shortened V by 2 bases and J by 2 bases, and 16 bases separated the two germline ends. The V gene's germline CDR1 is SEHNR and CDR2 FQNEAQ (reference sequence). The CDR3 sequence: CASSLQDPGNPYNEQFF. Written as DNA, the CDR3 is TGTGCCAGCAGCTTACAGGACCCAGGGAACCCCTACAATGAGCAGTTCTTC.

Many counts were recorded for this clonotype. The rearrangement joins TRBV12-3 or TRBV12-4 to TRBJ2-3; D tentatively reads TRBD1 or TRBD2 (5 bases each). V was shortened by 5 bases and J by 6 bases, with 15 bases between the two germline ends. The CDR3 loop spans 14 amino acids. DNA of the CDR3: TGTGCCAGCAGTCGACCAGGGTGGAGGGATACGCAGTATTTT. It translates to CASSRPGWRDTQYF.

A few counts support this clonotype. The rearrangement uses TRBV20-1 and TRBJ2-2; D gene ambiguous. The germline V and J ends were trimmed by 6 bases and 5 bases, with 13 bases remaining between them. CDR3 length: 13 residues. CDR1 and CDR2 from the germline V gene are DFQATT and SNEGSKA (reference sequence). This chain's CDR3 is CSAGGVMTGELFF. In DNA, the CDR3 is TGCAGTGCCGGTGGGGTAATGACCGGGGAGCTGTTTTTT.

A note on this clonotype: The CDR3 carries no conserved terminal phenylalanine or tryptophan, so it likely arises from a read error. The chain is built from TRBV6-6 and TRBJ1-1, with D possibly matching TRBD1 (5 bases). Germline V CDR1 and CDR2: MNHNY, SVGAGI (reference sequence). CDR3 size: 13 residues. V was pared by 2 bases and J by 3 bases, with 7 bases between. The CDR3 DNA reads as TGTGCCAGCAGTTACCGAGGGGACACTGAAGCTTTCTCT. Residues: CASSYRGDTEAFS.

This clonotype appeared many times. The chain joins TRBV2 to TRBJ2-1, with 8 bases matching TRBD1. Germline CDR1 reads SNHLY; CDR2 reads FYNNEI. The junction had 4 bases not matched to a gene; V was cut back by 7 bases and J by 8 bases. This CDR3 comprises 12 residues. CDR3 sequence reads: CASTLTGDEQFF. In nucleotides, the CDR3 is TGTGCCAGCACCTTGACAGGGGATGAGCAGTTCTTC.

The CDR3 DNA reads TGTGCCAGTAGGGGGCGCGTCTCCGGGGAGCTGTTTTTT. The encoded protein is CASRGRVSGELFF. The chain links TRBV7-9 to TRBJ2-2; 7 nucleotides line up with TRBD1. V gave up 9 bases and J gave up 6 bases; unmatched junction bases: 7. Germline V gives CDR1 SEHNR, CDR2 FQNEAQ (reference sequence). The CDR3 runs 13 residues. The full variable domain, with the rest looked up from reference TRBV7-9 and TRBJ2-2, is DTGVSQNPRHKITKRGQNVTFRCDPISEHNRLYWYRQTLGQGPEFLTYFQNEAQLEKSRLLSDRFSAERPKGSFSTLEIQRTEQGDSAMYLCASRGRVSGELFFGEGSRLTVL.

There are a few counts of this clonotype. The chain uses TRBV30 and TRBJ1-1; no clear D. V shed 1 base and J shed 11 bases, with 11 bases lying between them. Germline CDR1 is GTSNPN and CDR2 is SVGIG (reference sequence). The CDR3 extends over 11 amino acids. CDR3 in amino acids: CAWSEGPAAFF. In DNA, the CDR3 is TGTGCCTGGAGTGAAGGGCCCGCGGCTTTCTTT.